This TCR beta chain was captured in a study of cytomegalovirus exposure and HLA in healthy donors. The PCR contained 60 Vbeta and 13 Jbeta primers. TCRdb's copy holds only in-frame clones and misses some; the assay was immunoSEQ multiplex PCR. The profile covers around 300,000 clones, with approximately 90% appearing a single time and more than 2% taken by the ten largest. The sample was PBMCs. This TCR came from a woman between 18 and 29 years old in good health and CMV-seronegative.

The CDR3 DNA sequence: TGCGCCAGCAGCGGCACCGGGACAGACCGAAACACTGAAGCTTTCTTT. Protein sequence: CASSGTGTDRNTEAFF. The chain has TRBV5-1 and TRBJ1-1; TRBD1 matches 7 bases. The length of the CDR3 is 16 residues. The junction had 11 bases not matched to a gene; V was cut back by 4 bases and J by 2 bases. The germline V gene encodes CDR1 SGHRS and CDR2 YFSETQ.